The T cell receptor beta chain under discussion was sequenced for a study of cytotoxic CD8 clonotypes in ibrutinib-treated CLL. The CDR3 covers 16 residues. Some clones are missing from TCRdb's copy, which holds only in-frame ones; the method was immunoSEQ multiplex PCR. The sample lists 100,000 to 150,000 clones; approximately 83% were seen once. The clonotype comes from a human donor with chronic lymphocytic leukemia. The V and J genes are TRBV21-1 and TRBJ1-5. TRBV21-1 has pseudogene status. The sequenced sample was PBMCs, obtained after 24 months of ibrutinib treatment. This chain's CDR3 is CASSFKGKGSHQPQHF. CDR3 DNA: TGTGCCAGCAGCTTCAAAGGGAAAGGTAGTCATCAGCCCCAGCATTTT.